This entry lists 2 T cell receptor beta chains sequenced from one sample in a study of T cell responses to AZD1222 COVID-19 vaccine. The assay was immunoSEQ multiplex PCR, and TCRdb's table has in-frame clones only and misses some. The sample includes some 140,000 clones, around nine tenths of them seen just once. The source material was peripheral blood, sampled on day 0 of AZD1222 vaccination. The origin of the receptors is an adult in good health.

The gene calls are TRBV5-1 and TRBJ2-3; TRBD2 matches at 10 bases. The V gene's germline CDR1 is SGHRS and CDR2 YFSETQ. The CDR3 has 16 amino acids. The J segment lost 4 bases and the V segment lost 2 bases, leaving 7 bases of the junction unmatched. The chain's CDR3 is CASSFLAGAGADTQYF. CDR3 sequence (DNA): TGCGCCAGCAGCTTCCTAGCGGGGGCCGGGGCAGATACGCAGTATTTT. Based on the CDR3 plus reference TRBV5-1 and TRBJ2-3, the full variable domain is KAGVTQTPRYLIKTRGQQVTLSCSPISGHRSVSWYQQTPGQGLQFLFEYFSETQRNKGNFPGRFSGRQFSNSRSEMNVSTLELGDSALYLCASSFLAGAGADTQYFGPGTRLTVL.

V usage is TRBV3-1 (or the pseudogene TRBV3-2) and J usage is TRBJ2-7, with D possibly called TRBD1 or TRBD2 (5 bases each). V lost 8 bases and J lost 6, with 20 bases in between. CDR1 LGHDT and CDR2 YNNKEL come from the germline V gene (reference sequence). The CDR3 is made up of 14 amino acids. CDR3 DNA: TGTGCCAGCTCGACTACAGGAACCTTTATCGAGCAGTACTTC. Its protein is CASSTTGTFIEQYF.